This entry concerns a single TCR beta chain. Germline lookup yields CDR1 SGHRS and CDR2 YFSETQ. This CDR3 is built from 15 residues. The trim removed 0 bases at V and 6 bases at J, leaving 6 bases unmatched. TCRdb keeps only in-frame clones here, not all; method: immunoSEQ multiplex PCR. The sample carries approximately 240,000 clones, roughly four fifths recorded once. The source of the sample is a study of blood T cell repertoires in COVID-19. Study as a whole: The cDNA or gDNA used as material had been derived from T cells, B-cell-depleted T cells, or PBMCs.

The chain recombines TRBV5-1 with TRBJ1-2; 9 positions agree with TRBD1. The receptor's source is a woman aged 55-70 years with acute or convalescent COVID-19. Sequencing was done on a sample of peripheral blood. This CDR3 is CASSLGGQGGNGYTF. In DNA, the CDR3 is TGCGCCAGCAGCTTGGGGGGACAGGGTGGAAATGGCTACACCTTC. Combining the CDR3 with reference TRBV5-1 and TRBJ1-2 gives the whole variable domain KAGVTQTPRYLIKTRGQQVTLSCSPISGHRSVSWYQQTPGQGLQFLFEYFSETQRNKGNFPGRFSGRQFSNSRSEMNVSTLELGDSALYLCASSLGGQGGNGYTFGSGTRLTVV.